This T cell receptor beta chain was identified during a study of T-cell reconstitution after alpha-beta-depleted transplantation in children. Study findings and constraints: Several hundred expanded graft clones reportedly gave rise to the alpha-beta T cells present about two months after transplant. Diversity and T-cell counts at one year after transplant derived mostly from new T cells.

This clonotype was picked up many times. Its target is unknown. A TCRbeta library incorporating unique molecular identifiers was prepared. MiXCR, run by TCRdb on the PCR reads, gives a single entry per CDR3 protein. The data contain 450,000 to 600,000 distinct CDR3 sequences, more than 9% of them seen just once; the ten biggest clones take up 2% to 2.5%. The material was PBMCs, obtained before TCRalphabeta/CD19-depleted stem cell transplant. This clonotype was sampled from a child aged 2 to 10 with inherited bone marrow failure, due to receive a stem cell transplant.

As DNA, the CDR3 is TGTGCCACCAGCCCGGACGTAAACTATGGCTACACCTTC. As protein: CATSPDVNYGYTF. The rearrangement joins TRBV15 to TRBJ1-2; D unresolved. The CDR3 contains 13 residues. V was cut by 5 bases and J by 2 bases, with 9 bases left in between. The germline V gene encodes CDR1 LNHNV and CDR2 YYDKDF (reference sequence).